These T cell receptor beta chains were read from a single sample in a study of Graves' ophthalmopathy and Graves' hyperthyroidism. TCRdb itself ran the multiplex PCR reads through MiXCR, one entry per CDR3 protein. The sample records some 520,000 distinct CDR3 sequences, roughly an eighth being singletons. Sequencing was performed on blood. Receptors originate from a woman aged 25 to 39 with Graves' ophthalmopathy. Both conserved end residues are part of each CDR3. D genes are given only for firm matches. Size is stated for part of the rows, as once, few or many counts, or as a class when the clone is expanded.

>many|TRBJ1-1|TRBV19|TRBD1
TGTGCCAGTAGTGGAGCTGGACAGGGCGTGAGTGAAGCTTTCTTT
CASSGAGQGVSEAFF
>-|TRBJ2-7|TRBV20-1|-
TGCAGTGCTAGTGCGGATAGCGAGCAGTACTTC
CSASADSEQYF
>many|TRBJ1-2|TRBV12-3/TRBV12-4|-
TGTGCCAGCAGTTTAAAAGCTAACTATGGCTACACCTTC
CASSLKANYGYTF
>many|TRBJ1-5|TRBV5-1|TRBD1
TGCGCCAGCAGCTTGGAGGGACAGCGAAATCAGCCCCAGCATTTT
CASSLEGQRNQPQHF
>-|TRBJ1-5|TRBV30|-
TGTGCCTGGAGTGAGTCTGCGGTCGGGCAGCCCCAGCATTTT
CAWSESAVGQPQHF
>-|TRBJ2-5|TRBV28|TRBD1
TGTGCCAGCAGTTCTGACAGGGCAGGGACCCAGTACTTC
CASSSDRAGTQYF
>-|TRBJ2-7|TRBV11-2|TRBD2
TGTGCCAGTCACTCGGGGGGCGAGCAGTACTTC
CASHSGGEQYF
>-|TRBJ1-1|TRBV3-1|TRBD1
TGTGCCAGCACCCGGGGACAGGGGGATACTGAAGCTTTCTTT
CASTRGQGDTEAFF
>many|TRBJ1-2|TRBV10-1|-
TGCGCCCGCCAATGGACTTCACTTTATGGCTACACCTTC
CARQWTSLYGYTF
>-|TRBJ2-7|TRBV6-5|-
TGTGCCAGCAGTTACTCCGCCGACTTGCCCTCCTACGATCAGTACTTC
CASSYSADLPSYDQYF
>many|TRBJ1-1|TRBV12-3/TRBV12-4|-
TGTGCCAGCAGTAACCAACTGAACACTGAAGCTTTCTTT
CASSNQLNTEAFF
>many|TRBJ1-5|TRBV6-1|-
TGTGCCAGCGGCCGGACTCAGAATAGCAATCAGCCCCAGCATTTT
CASGRTQNSNQPQHF
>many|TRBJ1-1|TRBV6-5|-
TGTGCCAGCAGTTACGCCCCGGGGGCTGAAGCTTTCTTT
CASSYAPGAEAFF
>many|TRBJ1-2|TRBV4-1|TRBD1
TGCGCCAGCAGCCAACCCGGACAGGGTCGCGGCTACACCTTC
CASSQPGQGRGYTF
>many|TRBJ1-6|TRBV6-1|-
TGTGCCAGCAGAGGAACAGGGATAACACCCCTCCACTTT
CASRGTGITPLHF
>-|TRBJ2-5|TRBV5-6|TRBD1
TGTGCCAGCAGTCCGCAGGGGGCGGTCTACCAAGAGACCCAGTACTTC
CASSPQGAVYQETQYF
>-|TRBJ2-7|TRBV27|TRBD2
TGTGCCAGCAAACCAGTGGGACTAGCGGGGTACGAGCAGTACTTC
CASKPVGLAGYEQYF
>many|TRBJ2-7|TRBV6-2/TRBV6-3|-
TGTGCCAGCAGTCCCCCCAGGGAGGTTTACGAGCAGTACTTC
CASSPPREVYEQYF
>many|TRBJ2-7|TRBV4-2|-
TGTGCCAGCAGCCAAGTGTCAGGGGAAGGGGGCTACGAGCAGTACTTC
CASSQVSGEGGYEQYF
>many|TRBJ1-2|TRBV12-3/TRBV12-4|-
TGTGCCAGCACCCTAGCCTATGGCTACACCTTC
CASTLAYGYTF
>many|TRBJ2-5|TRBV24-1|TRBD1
TGTGCCACCAGTGAAGGGACAGGGGAGGTCGAGACCCAGTACTTC
CATSEGTGEVETQYF
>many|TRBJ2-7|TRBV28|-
TGTGCCAGCAGTCTGACTGGGACCCGCCGAACCCCATACGAGCAGTACTTC
CASSLTGTRRTPYEQYF
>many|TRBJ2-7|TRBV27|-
TGTGCCAGCAGCCCAAACGAGGGGAGAATTTACGAGCAGTACTTC
CASSPNEGRIYEQYF
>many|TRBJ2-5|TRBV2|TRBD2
TGTGCCAGCAGTTATGGACTAGCTAAAGAGACCCAGTACTTC
CASSYGLAKETQYF
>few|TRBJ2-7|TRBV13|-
TGTGCCAGCAGCTTAGCCCTGGGTGGGTACGAGCAGTACTTC
CASSLALGGYEQYF
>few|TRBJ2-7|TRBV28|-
TGTGCCAGCAGTTTCATGGACAGACCCTACGAGCAGTACTTC
CASSFMDRPYEQYF
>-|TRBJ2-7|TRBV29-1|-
TGCAGCGTTGCGCACAGCCTTTTCTACGAGCAGTACTTC
CSVAHSLFYEQYF
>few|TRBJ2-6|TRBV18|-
TGTGCCAGCTCACCAGGGTCGGGCATTTCTGGGGCCAACGTCCTGACTTTC
CASSPGSGISGANVLTF
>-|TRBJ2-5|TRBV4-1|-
TGCGCCAGCAGCCAAGTCCCGGGGTGGAGAGAGACCCAGTACTTC
CASSQVPGWRETQYF
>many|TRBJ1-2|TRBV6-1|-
TGTGCCAGCAGCATCATTGGCTACACCTTC
CASSIIGYTF
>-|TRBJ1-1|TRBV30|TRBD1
TGTGCCTGGAGGCTCGACAGGGACACTGAAGCTTTCTTT
CAWRLDRDTEAFF
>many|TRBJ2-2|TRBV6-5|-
TGTGCCAGCAGTTCTAGGCTGGGGGAGCTGTTTTTT
CASSSRLGELFF
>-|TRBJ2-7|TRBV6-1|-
TGTGCCACCGGGTGGACCCAGGACTACGAGCAGTACTTC
CATGWTQDYEQYF
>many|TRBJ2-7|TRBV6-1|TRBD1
TGTGCCAGCAGTGGGAGACGGGGACAGGGGATCGACGAGCAGTACTTC
CASSGRRGQGIDEQYF
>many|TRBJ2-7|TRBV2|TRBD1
TGTGCCAGCAGTGAACAGGGGGCCTACGAGCAGTACTTC
CASSEQGAYEQYF
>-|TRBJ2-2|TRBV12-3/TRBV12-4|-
TGTGCTGGGGTCGGGGGGCATAACACCGGGGAGCTGTTTTTT
CAGVGGHNTGELFF
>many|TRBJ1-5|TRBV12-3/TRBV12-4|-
TGTGCCAGCAGTTTCGGGGGTAATCAGCCCCAGCATTTT
CASSFGGNQPQHF
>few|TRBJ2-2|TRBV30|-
TGTGCCTGGAGTGTACTGCACACCGGGGAGCTGTTTTTT
CAWSVLHTGELFF
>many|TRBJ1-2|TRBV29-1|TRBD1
TGCAGCGAAGCAAGCCGGGACAGGGGCGGCTACACCTTC
CSEASRDRGGYTF
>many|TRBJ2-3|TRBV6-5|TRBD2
TGTGCCAGCAGTTACGTCCTAGCGGGAGATACGCAGTATTTT
CASSYVLAGDTQYF